The TCR beta chain described here comes from a study of blood T cell repertoires in COVID-19. Study-wide context: In each case, the material was cDNA or gDNA derived from T cells, B-cell-depleted T cells, or PBMCs.

Germline trimming cut 3 bases from V and 1 base from J; bases unmatched to any gene: 2. The germline V gene has CDR1 LNHDA and CDR2 SQIVND (reference sequence). The CDR3 is 15 residues long. Details on this clone: The same CDR3 also results from other DNA sequences found in this sample.

Per the study methods: Reference gene primer amplification in the assay estimated nucleated cell counts. The repertoire was sequenced with immunoSEQ multiplex PCR; TCRdb's copy has only in-frame clones and lacks some. V and J calls and clone size come straight from that table; D and trimming were deduced from the DNA. This table has more than 200,000 clones, less than 85% appearing once. The chain carries TRBV19 and TRBJ1-4; 7 nucleotides line up with TRBD1. The sequenced sample consisted of peripheral blood. The sequence was collected from a woman over 75 with active or convalescent COVID-19. The CDR3 coding sequence is TGTGCCAGTAGTATCCGGACAGGAACTAATGAAAAACTGTTTTTT. This translates into CASSIRTGTNEKLFF.